These T cell receptor beta chains were read from a single sample in a study of T-cell reconstitution after alpha-beta-depleted transplantation in children. TCRdb reprocessed the PCR reads via MiXCR and lists one record per CDR3 protein. The table includes over 200,000 distinct CDR3 sequences, around 8.4% detected once. The sample here was PBMCs, mostly from graft donor cells, taken 360 days after TCRalphabeta/CD19-depleted stem cell transplant. Every receptor here comes from a male patient between 2 and 15 years old who had a stem cell transplant for acute myeloid leukemia, so the T cells may come from the graft donor. The CDR3 runs from the conserved cysteine through the conserved F or W. The D gene is left open where the match is weak. Only part of the rows carry a size: once, few, many, or a class if the clone is expanded.

v_call: TRBV7-2
clone_size: -
d_call: -
j_call: TRBJ2-5
cdr3_nt: TGTGCCAGCAGCTTAGTTCGCGGGAAATGGAAAGAGACCCAGTACTTC
cdr3_aa: CASSLVRGKWKETQYF

v_call: TRBV5-1
clone_size: -
d_call: -
j_call: TRBJ2-3
cdr3_nt: TGCGCCAGCAGCTTGGAGGGACACCTTACAGATACGCAGTATTTT
cdr3_aa: CASSLEGHLTDTQYF

v_call: TRBV21-1
clone_size: -
d_call: -
j_call: TRBJ2-1
cdr3_nt: TGTGCCAGCAGCAAAGCGTATGAGCAGTTCTTC
cdr3_aa: CASSKAYEQFF

v_call: TRBV12-3/TRBV12-4
clone_size: -
d_call: -
j_call: TRBJ1-6
cdr3_nt: TGTGCCAGCAGTTTAGAGGGGAAAGATTCACCCCTCCACTTT
cdr3_aa: CASSLEGKDSPLHF

v_call: TRBV24-1
clone_size: -
d_call: TRBD1
j_call: TRBJ2-5
cdr3_nt: TGTGCCACCAGTGATCCTGGGACAGGGGGCGGAGAGACCCAGTACTTC
cdr3_aa: CATSDPGTGGGETQYF

v_call: TRBV12-3/TRBV12-4
clone_size: few
d_call: TRBD2
j_call: TRBJ2-2
cdr3_nt: TGTGCCAGCAGTTTCCTAGCGGACTTGAACACCGGGGAGCTGTTTTTT
cdr3_aa: CASSFLADLNTGELFF

v_call: TRBV12-3/TRBV12-4
clone_size: many
d_call: TRBD1
j_call: TRBJ2-1
cdr3_nt: TGTGCCAGCACCCCTCGTGAGGGGGCTCTGGAGAATGAGCAGTTCTTC
cdr3_aa: CASTPREGALENEQFF

v_call: TRBV25-1
clone_size: many
d_call: -
j_call: TRBJ1-1
cdr3_nt: TGTGCCATCCTCCCCGGGGGGGCCACTGAAGCTTTCTTT
cdr3_aa: CAILPGGATEAFF

v_call: TRBV18
clone_size: many
d_call: -
j_call: TRBJ1-2
cdr3_nt: TGTGCCAGCTCCCGGGACGGCGGTCCCATTATAAGCGGCTACACCTTC
cdr3_aa: CASSRDGGPIISGYTF

v_call: TRBV7-2
clone_size: many
d_call: -
j_call: TRBJ1-3
cdr3_nt: TGTGCCAGCAGCCGCCTTTTAGGGCAGCTACGAGGGAACACCATATATTTT
cdr3_aa: CASSRLLGQLRGNTIYF

v_call: TRBV20-1
clone_size: -
d_call: TRBD2
j_call: TRBJ2-3
cdr3_nt: TGCAGTGCTAGATACTTAAAAGCGGGGATTAGCACAGATACGCAGTATTTT
cdr3_aa: CSARYLKAGISTDTQYF

v_call: TRBV5-1
clone_size: -
d_call: TRBD1
j_call: TRBJ2-1
cdr3_nt: TGCGCCAGCAGCTTGCCCTGGACAGGGCTTTACAATGAGCAGTTCTTC
cdr3_aa: CASSLPWTGLYNEQFF

v_call: TRBV2
clone_size: -
d_call: -
j_call: TRBJ2-1
cdr3_nt: TGTGCCAGCAGTGAATTCGAGGGAAGCTCCTACAATGAGCAGTTCTTC
cdr3_aa: CASSEFEGSSYNEQFF

v_call: TRBV11-2
clone_size: few
d_call: TRBD2
j_call: TRBJ2-3
cdr3_nt: TGTGCCAGCAGCAACCTTTTCGGGGGGGCCTCAGATACGCAGTATTTT
cdr3_aa: CASSNLFGGASDTQYF

v_call: TRBV19
clone_size: many
d_call: -
j_call: TRBJ2-1
cdr3_nt: TGTGCCAGTAGCCCCGAAGGGCATAATGAGCAGTTCTTC
cdr3_aa: CASSPEGHNEQFF

v_call: TRBV12-3/TRBV12-4
clone_size: many
d_call: -
j_call: TRBJ2-7
cdr3_nt: TGTGCCAGCAGCTTCCGGGGCCTCTACGAGCAGTACTTC
cdr3_aa: CASSFRGLYEQYF

v_call: TRBV7-9
clone_size: many
d_call: -
j_call: TRBJ2-2
cdr3_nt: TGTGCCAGCAGTCGGGACGGCACCGGGGAGCTGTTTTTT
cdr3_aa: CASSRDGTGELFF

v_call: TRBV10-3
clone_size: few
d_call: -
j_call: TRBJ1-3
cdr3_nt: TGTGCCATCCGGGGGGCGTCTGGAAACACCATATATTTT
cdr3_aa: CAIRGASGNTIYF

v_call: TRBV28
clone_size: many
d_call: -
j_call: TRBJ2-5
cdr3_nt: TGTGCCAGCGAACAAGGAGAGACCCAGTACTTC
cdr3_aa: CASEQGETQYF

v_call: TRBV7-2
clone_size: -
d_call: TRBD2
j_call: TRBJ2-1
cdr3_nt: TGTGCCAGCAGCTTATACTCTAGCGGCTCCTACAATGAGCAGTTCTTC
cdr3_aa: CASSLYSSGSYNEQFF

v_call: TRBV6-5
clone_size: -
d_call: -
j_call: TRBJ2-5
cdr3_nt: TGTGCCAGCAGTTACGTGGGCGGGGAGCAAGAGACCCAGTACTTC
cdr3_aa: CASSYVGGEQETQYF

v_call: TRBV19
clone_size: -
d_call: -
j_call: TRBJ2-1
cdr3_nt: TGTGCCAGTAGTATTATGACTAGCAATGAGCAGTTCTTC
cdr3_aa: CASSIMTSNEQFF

v_call: TRBV12-3/TRBV12-4
clone_size: many
d_call: -
j_call: TRBJ2-3
cdr3_nt: TGTGCCAGCACTTCGCAGGGGGGACTCAGCACAGATACGCAGTATTTT
cdr3_aa: CASTSQGGLSTDTQYF

v_call: TRBV12-5
clone_size: -
d_call: -
j_call: TRBJ1-4
cdr3_nt: TGTGCTAGTGGCCGAGGACAGCCAGCAACTAATGAAAAACTGTTTTTT
cdr3_aa: CASGRGQPATNEKLFF

v_call: TRBV20-1
clone_size: many
d_call: -
j_call: TRBJ2-5
cdr3_nt: TGCAGTGCTAGGGTGGAGTCTAAAGAGACCCAGTACTTC
cdr3_aa: CSARVESKETQYF

v_call: TRBV5-6
clone_size: few
d_call: -
j_call: TRBJ2-3
cdr3_nt: TGTGCCAGCAGGAGGCTAGCTATATCGGGAGATACGCAGTATTTT
cdr3_aa: CASRRLAISGDTQYF

v_call: TRBV27
clone_size: few
d_call: TRBD1
j_call: TRBJ2-5
cdr3_nt: TGTGCCAGCAGTTTATACAGGGGGGCCCGGGAGACCCAGTACTTC
cdr3_aa: CASSLYRGARETQYF

v_call: TRBV20-1
clone_size: few
d_call: TRBD1
j_call: TRBJ2-7
cdr3_nt: TGCAGTGCAACGGACAGGGCAAATAAGCAGTACTTC
cdr3_aa: CSATDRANKQYF

v_call: TRBV15
clone_size: -
d_call: TRBD2
j_call: TRBJ2-4
cdr3_nt: TGTGCCACCAGCAGGAGGGGACTAGCGGGACTTTTAAACATTCAGTACTTC
cdr3_aa: CATSRRGLAGLLNIQYF

v_call: TRBV7-2
clone_size: many
d_call: -
j_call: TRBJ2-5
cdr3_nt: TGTGCCAGCAGCTTAGCGGCGCGGGAGACCCAGTACTTC
cdr3_aa: CASSLAARETQYF

v_call: TRBV7-9
clone_size: many
d_call: -
j_call: TRBJ1-2
cdr3_nt: TGTGCCAGCAGCTTATTCGGGGCTTGGGGCTACACCTTC
cdr3_aa: CASSLFGAWGYTF

v_call: TRBV7-2
clone_size: -
d_call: -
j_call: TRBJ2-7
cdr3_nt: TGTGCCAGCAGCCCTTATAGGCAGTATACCTACGAGCAGTACTTC
cdr3_aa: CASSPYRQYTYEQYF

v_call: TRBV12-3/TRBV12-4
clone_size: few
d_call: -
j_call: TRBJ1-6
cdr3_nt: TGTGCCAGCAGTTTACTAGCTGGACCTACTAATTCACCCCTCCACTTT
cdr3_aa: CASSLLAGPTNSPLHF

v_call: TRBV20-1
clone_size: many
d_call: TRBD2
j_call: TRBJ2-4
cdr3_nt: TGCAGTGCTAGAGTACAGCGGGAGCCCAAAAACATTCAGTACTTC
cdr3_aa: CSARVQREPKNIQYF

v_call: TRBV12-3/TRBV12-4
clone_size: -
d_call: TRBD1
j_call: TRBJ1-4
cdr3_nt: TGTGCCAGCAGTCTGAGGGGGCTTGAGGGTGAAAAACTGTTTTTT
cdr3_aa: CASSLRGLEGEKLFF

v_call: TRBV7-9
clone_size: -
d_call: -
j_call: TRBJ2-2
cdr3_nt: TGTGCCAGCAGCGGCGAGGGTCGGAACACCGGGGAGCTGTTTTTT
cdr3_aa: CASSGEGRNTGELFF

v_call: TRBV19
clone_size: few
d_call: TRBD2
j_call: TRBJ2-1
cdr3_nt: TGTGCCAGTAGTATAGTTCCGGGACTAGCGGGAGGGCCCCTAAATGAGCAGTTCTTC
cdr3_aa: CASSIVPGLAGGPLNEQFF

v_call: TRBV20-1
clone_size: few
d_call: -
j_call: TRBJ2-4
cdr3_nt: TGCAGTGCCAATGATGGAGAAAACATTCAGTACTTC
cdr3_aa: CSANDGENIQYF

v_call: TRBV3-1
clone_size: few
d_call: -
j_call: TRBJ1-5
cdr3_nt: TGTGCCAGCAGCCGCAACACGGATAGCAATCAGCCCCAGCATTTT
cdr3_aa: CASSRNTDSNQPQHF

v_call: TRBV5-1
clone_size: -
d_call: TRBD1
j_call: TRBJ1-1
cdr3_nt: TGCGCCACCAGAGAAAGACAGGGAGGGATGAACACTGAAGCTTTCTTT
cdr3_aa: CATRERQGGMNTEAFF

v_call: TRBV7-2
clone_size: -
d_call: -
j_call: TRBJ2-5
cdr3_nt: TGTGCCAGCAGCTTAATCGCCGCCGGCGGAGAGACCCAGTACTTC
cdr3_aa: CASSLIAAGGETQYF

v_call: TRBV10-3
clone_size: few
d_call: TRBD2
j_call: TRBJ2-7
cdr3_nt: TGTGCCATCACTCAGACTAGCGGGTTCCGGGACGAGCAGTACTTC
cdr3_aa: CAITQTSGFRDEQYF

v_call: TRBV7-2
clone_size: few
d_call: -
j_call: TRBJ1-2
cdr3_nt: TGTGCCAGCAGCTTACCGGGGGGTAGCTCTTCATTC
cdr3_aa: CASSLPGGSSSF

v_call: TRBV10-3
clone_size: -
d_call: TRBD1
j_call: TRBJ1-1
cdr3_nt: TGTGCCATCAGTGACGTCGAGGGGGCCGAGAACACTGAAGCTTTCTTT
cdr3_aa: CAISDVEGAENTEAFF

v_call: TRBV5-1
clone_size: -
d_call: -
j_call: TRBJ2-2
cdr3_nt: TGCGCCAGCAGCCCCGCCGGGTGGGTAGGGGATCGGACCGGGGAGCTGTTTTTT
cdr3_aa: CASSPAGWVGDRTGELFF

v_call: TRBV20-1
clone_size: -
d_call: TRBD2
j_call: TRBJ2-5
cdr3_nt: TGCAGTGCTAGTACTAGCGTACCGGAGACCCAGTACTTC
cdr3_aa: CSASTSVPETQYF

v_call: TRBV18
clone_size: -
d_call: -
j_call: TRBJ1-5
cdr3_nt: TGTGCCAGCTCACCGGACGGAAATCAGCCCCAGCATTTT
cdr3_aa: CASSPDGNQPQHF

v_call: TRBV5-1
clone_size: few
d_call: -
j_call: TRBJ1-5
cdr3_nt: TGCGCCAGCCGCCATTTGCGACAGAGCAATCAGCCCCAGCATTTT
cdr3_aa: CASRHLRQSNQPQHF

v_call: TRBV12-3/TRBV12-4
clone_size: -
d_call: TRBD2
j_call: TRBJ2-1
cdr3_nt: TGTGCCAGCAGTTTAGTATGGACTAGCGGGAGGCTAAGTGAGCAGTTCTTC
cdr3_aa: CASSLVWTSGRLSEQFF

v_call: TRBV11-2
clone_size: -
d_call: -
j_call: TRBJ2-5
cdr3_nt: TGTGCCAGCAGCTTAGATCGGGACATACATTACTTC
cdr3_aa: CASSLDRDIHYF

v_call: TRBV12-3/TRBV12-4
clone_size: few
d_call: -
j_call: TRBJ2-5
cdr3_nt: TGTGCCAGCCTAAAAACAGGCCGTGGAGAGACCCAGTACTTC
cdr3_aa: CASLKTGRGETQYF

v_call: TRBV29-1
clone_size: many
d_call: -
j_call: TRBJ2-7
cdr3_nt: TGCAGCGTTGGAGGCATCGAGCAGTACTTC
cdr3_aa: CSVGGIEQYF

v_call: TRBV4-2
clone_size: many
d_call: -
j_call: TRBJ1-5
cdr3_nt: TGTGCCAGCAGCCAAGAACGAGGCTACAATCAGCCCCAGCATTTT
cdr3_aa: CASSQERGYNQPQHF

v_call: TRBV6-5
clone_size: few
d_call: -
j_call: TRBJ2-3
cdr3_nt: TGTGCCAGCCCCCTCCCACAGATTACGCAGTATTTT
cdr3_aa: CASPLPQITQYF

v_call: TRBV7-9
clone_size: few
d_call: -
j_call: TRBJ1-4
cdr3_nt: TGTGCCAGCCGGGCCAGGGGTGAAAAACTGTTTTTT
cdr3_aa: CASRARGEKLFF

v_call: TRBV20-1
clone_size: -
d_call: TRBD2
j_call: TRBJ2-5
cdr3_nt: TGCAGTGCTACGGGGGGCCAAGAGACCCAGTACTTC
cdr3_aa: CSATGGQETQYF

v_call: TRBV5-1
clone_size: many
d_call: TRBD2
j_call: TRBJ2-2
cdr3_nt: TGCGCCAGCAGCCCTACTAGCGGGAGAAACGGGGAGCTGTTTTTT
cdr3_aa: CASSPTSGRNGELFF

v_call: TRBV10-3
clone_size: few
d_call: -
j_call: TRBJ2-5
cdr3_nt: TGTGCCATCAGTGAGTCCGGGACCGGGGGTGAGACCCAGTACTTC
cdr3_aa: CAISESGTGGETQYF

v_call: TRBV6-5
clone_size: many
d_call: -
j_call: TRBJ1-6
cdr3_nt: TGTGCCAGCAGTTACGGTCATTCACCCCTCCACTTT
cdr3_aa: CASSYGHSPLHF

v_call: TRBV15
clone_size: few
d_call: -
j_call: TRBJ1-1
cdr3_nt: TGTGCCACCAGCAGAGATAAAGGGGGGCCGCTGAACACTGAAGCTTTCTTT
cdr3_aa: CATSRDKGGPLNTEAFF